These 25 T cell receptor beta chains originate from one sample sequenced in a study of T cells after yellow fever vaccination. One entry per CDR3 protein results from TCRdb running MiXCR on the 5' RACE reads. This sample has some 500,000 distinct CDR3 sequences; roughly 12% occur once, and the top ten carry about an eighth. The specimen comprised PBMCs, sampled on the day of the yellow fever booster vaccination. The receptor set was obtained from a man between 25 and 39 years old who received the YFV17D yellow fever vaccine.

CDR3 sequence reads: CASSLKEGNQPQHF. CDR3 coding DNA: TGTGCCAGCAGTTTGAAGGAAGGGAATCAGCCCCAGCATTTT. The chain employs TRBV12-3 or TRBV12-4 and TRBJ1-5; D remains ambiguous. The V and J ends lost 3 bases and 4 bases respectively, with 10 bases between them. The CDR3 has 14 amino acids.

This sequence joins TRBV11-3 and TRBJ2-5, with a weak D call TRBD1 (5 bases). The CDR3 runs to 13 residues. CDR1 is SGHNT, CDR2 YENEEA, per germline. Trimming cost V 0 bases and J 7 bases, with 9 bases left between them. In nucleotides, the CDR3 is TGTGCCAGCAGCTTAGACAGGGCCGGGACCCAGTACTTC. It specifies CASSLDRAGTQYF.

This clonotype was seen a handful of times. This chain joins TRBV4-3 and TRBJ2-2, with a weak D call TRBD2 (6 bases). Germline V lookup: CDR1 LGHNA, CDR2 YSLEER. V was pared by 1 base and J by 1 base, with 16 bases between. The CDR3 has 18 residues. The DNA of the CDR3 is TGCGCCAGCAGCCAAGGGACGGTAGCGGCCATGAACACCGGGGAGCTGTTTTTT. Translated, it gives CASSQGTVAAMNTGELFF.

This clonotype was observed a few times. V and J are TRBV2 and TRBJ2-7; 15 bases are a match to TRBD2. Germline V gene data show CDR1 as SNHLY and CDR2 as FYNNEI. The length of the CDR3 is 14 residues. The trim removed 8 bases at V and 5 bases at J, leaving 4 bases unmatched. CDR3 bases: TGTGCCAGCCGGGGGACTAGCGGGAGGCACGAGCAGTACTTC. Residues: CASRGTSGRHEQYF.

This clonotype was seen more than once but under ten times. The chain is built from TRBV4-2 and TRBJ2-7; D may correspond to TRBD1 or TRBD2 (5 bases each). Trimming left V 0 bases short and J 3 bases short, with 9 bases between. Germline values: CDR1 LGHNA, CDR2 YNFKEQ. This CDR3 comprises 14 residues. The CDR3 reads CASSQDGGGYEQYF. CDR3 DNA: TGTGCCAGCAGCCAAGATGGTGGGGGCTACGAGCAGTACTTC.

The V call is TRBV5-5, the J call TRBJ2-4; D might be TRBD1 (6 bases). The ends were cut back, 4 bases at V and 6 bases at J, with 17 bases in the middle. Germline CDR1 SGHKS, CDR2 YYEKEE (reference sequence). This CDR3 is 15 amino acids long. The CDR3 DNA sequence: TGTGCCAGCAGCGCCACAGGGTTCTTTAGAAACATTCAGTACTTC. Its protein is CASSATGFFRNIQYF.

The chain combines TRBV5-1 with TRBJ2-1; 8 nucleotides line up with TRBD2. Trimming at V came to 4 bases and at J to 9 bases, leaving 12 bases not matched to a gene. Germline loops: CDR1 SGHRS, CDR2 YFSETQ. The CDR3 is 15 residues long. For the CDR3, the DNA is TGCGCCAGCAGCCAGGGACTAGGAGGTGGCGTTGAGCAGTTCTTC. This gives the protein CASSQGLGGGVEQFF.

This clonotype showed up just a few times. CDR3 amino acids: CASSQDGGTGLEQFF. The CDR3 bases are TGCGCCAGCAGCCAAGATGGTGGGACAGGCCTAGAGCAGTTCTTC. The chain combines TRBV4-3 with TRBJ2-1, with 8 nucleotides matching TRBD1. Trimming took 0 bases from V and 10 from J; bases not matched to a gene: 8. The CDR3 contains 15 residues. Germline-derived CDR1 and CDR2 are LGHNA and YSLEER.

This clonotype has more than one count but fewer than ten. The J gene is TRBJ1-5, the V gene TRBV20-1, with D perhaps matching TRBD1 (6 bases). The V end was cut by 3 bases, the J end by 2 bases, with 11 bases between. CDR3 length equals 14 residues. Germline CDR1 reads DFQATT; CDR2 reads SNEGSKA (reference sequence). The CDR3 nucleotides read TGCAGTGCTAGCTTACAGGGTGGCAATCAGCCCCAGCATTTT. Translated, it gives CSASLQGGNQPQHF.

The V and J genes are TRBV20-1 and TRBJ2-1, with D possibly matching TRBD1 (5 bases). Germline CDR1 and CDR2: DFQATT and SNEGSKA (reference sequence). V shed 1 base and J shed 8 bases, with 9 bases lying between them. The CDR3 covers 12 residues. The DNA for the CDR3 is TGCAGTGCTAGAGGAATAGGGGATGAGCAGTTCTTC. Protein: CSARGIGDEQFF.

This clonotype was counted between two and nine times. The chain joins TRBV9 to TRBJ1-5; no definite D call. Trimming removed 4 bases at V and 4 bases at J, with 12 bases between. CDR1 is SGDLS, CDR2 YYNGEE, per germline. This CDR3 comprises 14 residues. Here the CDR3 reads CASSLGAQNQPQHF. The CDR3 nucleotides are TGTGCCAGCAGCTTGGGCGCACAAAATCAGCCCCAGCATTTT.

A remark on this clonotype: Likely a read error: the CDR3 ends without its conserved phenylalanine or tryptophan. The V gene is TRBV18, the J gene TRBJ2-3; TRBD2 might be the D (6 bases). The CDR3 has 14 amino acids. Trimming cost V 3 bases and J 5 bases, with 12 bases left between them. In germline, CDR1 is KGHSH, CDR2 LQKENI. The CDR3 loop reads CASSPDQGLDTQYI. The CDR3 DNA reads TGTGCCAGCTCACCGGACCAGGGACTAGATACGCAGTATATT.

There are many counts of this clonotype. The chain is built from TRBV20-1 and TRBJ2-1, with TRBD2 matching 11 bases. Trimming cost V 3 bases and J 14 bases; bases outside gene matches: 12. The germline V gene has CDR1 DFQATT and CDR2 SNEGSKA (reference sequence). This CDR3 comprises 14 residues. As DNA, the CDR3 is TGCAGTGCTAGTAATAGCGGGAGGGCCAAGATGGAGTTCTTC. It is translated as CSASNSGRAKMEFF.

The chain carries TRBV9 and TRBJ2-3; a weak D match, TRBD1 (6 bases). Trimming left V 3 bases short and J 2 bases short, with 13 bases between. Germline CDR1 SGDLS, CDR2 YYNGEE. The CDR3 consists of 15 residues. This chain's CDR3 is CASSANRVNTDTQYF. The CDR3 coding sequence is TGTGCCAGCAGCGCTAACAGGGTCAACACAGATACGCAGTATTTT.

This clonotype has just a few counts. The chain combines TRBV7-3 with TRBJ2-1, with TRBD2 matching 8 bases. Germline CDR1 SGHTA, CDR2 FQGTGA. V dropped 2 bases and J dropped 5; count of bases not matched to a gene: 17. The CDR3 covers 19 residues. The CDR3 protein is CASSLCPGTSTTDDNEQFF. The CDR3 DNA sequence: TGTGCCAGCAGCTTATGTCCCGGGACTAGTACGACCGATGACAATGAGCAGTTCTTC.

The V gene is TRBV7-2, the J gene TRBJ2-5, with 8 bases aligning to TRBD2. In germline, CDR1 is SGHTA, CDR2 FQGNSA. V lost 1 base to trimming and J lost 5 bases; unmatched junction nucleotides: 9. This CDR3 contains 16 residues. CDR3 in DNA: TGTGCCAGCAGCTTAGGGGTAGCGGGAATGAGGGAGACCCAGTACTTC. As protein: CASSLGVAGMRETQYF.

The V and J genes are TRBV20-1 and TRBJ1-6, with 8 bases identical to TRBD1. Germline V gene sequence: CDR1 DFQATT, CDR2 SNEGSKA (reference sequence). The CDR3 loop spans 14 amino acids. J lost 9 bases, V lost 3 bases, and 7 bases had no gene match. The DNA of the CDR3 is TGCAGTGCTAGCCGGGACAGGACAAGTTCACCCCTCCACTTT. Residues: CSASRDRTSSPLHF.

This rearrangement joins TRBV6-1 to TRBJ2-1; D is perhaps TRBD1 or TRBD2 (5 bases each). The CDR3 covers 15 residues. Trimming removed 7 bases at V and 4 bases at J, with 17 bases between. From germline, CDR1 is MNHNS and CDR2 SASEGT. CDR3 sequence (DNA): TGTGCCAGCAAGAGATCCGGGACCCGGTACAATGAGCAGTTCTTC. This codes for CASKRSGTRYNEQFF.

This clonotype has more than one count but fewer than ten. The chain combines TRBV20-1 with TRBJ2-5, with D tentatively TRBD2 (5 bases). V was clipped by 5 bases and J by 1 base, with 14 bases between them. CDR1 is DFQATT, CDR2 SNEGSKA, per germline (reference sequence). The CDR3 spans 14 residues. For the CDR3, the DNA is TGCAGTGCTCCTAGCCCGGGATCCCAAGAGACCCAGTACTTC. This gives the protein CSAPSPGSQETQYF.

The rearrangement uses TRBV29-1 and TRBJ2-1, with 9 bases identical to TRBD2. The germline V gene encodes CDR1 SQVTM and CDR2 ANQGSEA. This CDR3 has 16 residues. With 4 bases clipped from V and 5 bases from J, the junction kept 12 bases outside the gene matches. In DNA form, the CDR3 reads TGCAGCGTTGGTCTAACCGGGACTAGCAATAACAATGAGCAGTTCTTC. The encoded protein is CSVGLTGTSNNNEQFF.

The J gene is TRBJ2-1, the V gene TRBV12-3 or TRBV12-4; TRBD2 matches at 9 bases. This CDR3 has 16 residues. J was trimmed by 0 bases and V by 3 bases; bases with no gene match: 3. The CDR3 sequence is CASSFLAGASYNEQFF. The CDR3 DNA is TGTGCCAGCAGTTTCTTAGCGGGGGCCTCCTACAATGAGCAGTTCTTC.

The V gene is TRBV20-1, the J gene TRBJ2-7; 11 nucleotides line up with TRBD2. V shed 6 bases, J shed 2 bases, and the junction held 6 bases outside the gene matches. Germline loops: CDR1 DFQATT, CDR2 SNEGSKA (reference sequence). The CDR3 has 14 residues. The CDR3 region is CSATRGLAAYEQYF. CDR3 in DNA: TGCAGTGCCACTCGGGGACTAGCGGCCTACGAGCAGTACTTC.

A few counts support this clonotype. The chain employs TRBV4-3 and TRBJ2-2; 12 nucleotides line up with TRBD2. V dropped 1 base and J dropped 1; count of bases not matched to a gene: 1. The germline gives CDR1 LGHNA, CDR2 YSLEER. CDR3 length: 17 residues. The CDR3 nucleotides are TGCGCCAGCAGCCAAGTGACTAGCGGGAGGAACACCGGGGAGCTGTTTTTT. It translates to CASSQVTSGRNTGELFF.

This clonotype was recorded a few times. The V and J genes are TRBV19 and TRBJ1-1; D possibly corresponds to TRBD1 (5 bases). This CDR3 has 15 amino acids. CDR1 is LNHDA, CDR2 SQIVND, per germline (reference sequence). V lost 4 bases and J lost 0, with 12 bases in between. The CDR3 loop is CASSKAGRMNTEAFF. As DNA, the CDR3 is TGTGCCAGTAGTAAAGCGGGACGGATGAACACTGAAGCTTTCTTT.

This clonotype was seen ten or more times. The V and J genes are TRBV20-1 and TRBJ1-1; 8 bases map to TRBD1. CDR3 size: 16 residues. Trimming removed 6 bases from V and 6 bases from J; junction bases left unmatched: 18. From germline, CDR1 is DFQATT and CDR2 SNEGSKA (reference sequence). DNA of the CDR3: TGCAGTGCCGAAAGCGTCAGGGGGCGTGTGGTCCCTGAAGCTTTCTTT. It specifies CSAESVRGRVVPEAFF.